This T cell receptor (beta chain) was found in a study of Ad26.COV2.S vaccination and SARS-CoV-2 variants. Background on the study: The donor belonged to the COV1001 Ad26.COV2.S trial arm.

Treatment in this sample: about 20 received Ad26.COV2.S at low or high dose, single or two shots; 5 received placebo; per-sample allocation not given. The study sampled participants on day 63 after the first vaccine or placebo injection. An Ad26 vector carrying the Wuhan-strain SARS-CoV-2 spike served as the vaccine. Germline V gene lookup returns CDR1 MNHEY and CDR2 SVGAGI. The CDR3 loop spans 14 amino acids. V was pared by 6 bases and J by 10 bases, with 16 bases between. Some clones are missing from TCRdb's copy, which holds only in-frame ones; the method was immunoSEQ multiplex PCR. The sample contains hundreds of thousands of clones, approximately 88% of which appear only once.

The sequences come from peripheral blood, collected in a trial of Ad26.COV2.S vaccine versus placebo. The clonotype comes from a person between 18 and 65 years old who received the Ad26.COV2.S COVID-19 vaccine or a placebo. The rearrangement uses TRBV6-5 and TRBJ1-6; TRBD1 is a possible D gene (5 bases). CDR3: CASSPGPWDSPLHF. CDR3 nucleotide sequence: TGTGCCAGCAGCCCCGGGCCCTGGGACTCACCCCTCCACTTT.